The rows below give T cell receptor beta chains drawn from one sample of a study of blood T cell repertoires in COVID-19. The table came from immunoSEQ multiplex PCR; TCRdb's copy has only in-frame clones and leaves some out. Among around 220,000 clones listed, approximately 80% were seen once. Source material: peripheral blood. The receptor set was obtained from a man aged 25-40 years with active or convalescent COVID-19. CDR3s include the opening cysteine and the closing phenylalanine or tryptophan. Each record gives: clone size, CDR3 length, J gene, V gene, D gene, CDR3 DNA, CDR3 protein. The D gene is left open where the match is weak. Rows may omit the clone size; those that give it use once, few, many or a size class.

.,17,TRBJ1-6,TRBV5-3,.,TGTGCCAGAAGCTTGGACCTTCCGGCCGGGTATAATTCACCCCTCCACTTT,CARSLDLPAGYNSPLHF
.,15,TRBJ2-5,TRBV6-2/TRBV6-3,.,TGTGCCAGCAGTATCTCAGGGGCTATCGTTGTGGCCCAGTACTTC,CASSISGAIVVAQYF
.,15,TRBJ2-7,TRBV19,.,TGTGCCAGTAGTATTGGGCAGCTAAGCTCCTACGAGCAGTACTTC,CASSIGQLSSYEQYF
.,13,TRBJ1-1,TRBV4-3,.,TGCGCCAGCAGCCAAGTTCAGGGAGGGAAAGCTTTCTTT,CASSQVQGGKAFF
once,15,TRBJ1-2,TRBV4-2,.,TGTGCCAGCAGCCACCCAGGCAGGGTTGAACATGGCTACACCTTC,CASSHPGRVEHGYTF
.,12,TRBJ1-1,TRBV28,TRBD1,TGTGCCGCCCGACAGGGTGGGCCTGAAGCTTTCTTT,CAARQGGPEAFF
.,14,TRBJ2-1,TRBV6-5,TRBD2,TGTGCCACCAAAACTAGCGGCTCCTACAATGAGCAGTTCTTC,CATKTSGSYNEQFF
.,16,TRBJ2-4,TRBV2,TRBD1,TGTGCCAGCAGTGAAGCGTGGGACAGCGGCAAAAACATTCAGTACTTC,CASSEAWDSGKNIQYF
.,15,TRBJ2-7,TRBV18,.,TGTGCCAGCTCACCGAGGGGGACGGTGGATAGAGAGCAGTACTTC,CASSPRGTVDREQYF
.,14,TRBJ1-5,TRBV18,.,TGTGCCAGCTCGGGCCAGGGTGGCAATCAGCCCCAGCATTTT,CASSGQGGNQPQHF
.,14,TRBJ2-3,TRBV6-5,.,TGTGCCAGCAGTTCCGGACAGTCCTCAGATACGCAGTATTTT,CASSSGQSSDTQYF
.,15,TRBJ1-2,TRBV15,.,TGTGCCACCAGCAGAGACGGGCAGGGAATCTATGGCTACACCTTC,CATSRDGQGIYGYTF
.,14,TRBJ2-5,TRBV19,.,TGTGCCAGTAGTATAGGAGTTAGCTCAGAGACCCAGTACTTC,CASSIGVSSETQYF
.,11,TRBJ2-7,TRBV5-4,.,TGTGCCAGCAGCTACGGAGGCGAGCAGTACTTC,CASSYGGEQYF
.,12,TRBJ2-1,TRBV10-2,.,TGCGCCAGCAGTGGTTCCAACAATGAGCAGTTCTTC,CASSGSNNEQFF
.,14,TRBJ2-3,TRBV4-1,.,TGCGCCAGCAGCCAATCGACTAGTGCGGATACGCAGTATTTT,CASSQSTSADTQYF
.,16,TRBJ2-3,TRBV7-2,TRBD1,TGTGCCAGCAGCAGGGGACAGGGGGCGCGAGGAGATACGCAGTATTTT,CASSRGQGARGDTQYF
.,15,TRBJ2-7,TRBV28,TRBD1,TGTGCCAGCAGTGACCGACAGGGAACCTCATACGAGCAGTACTTC,CASSDRQGTSYEQYF
.,13,TRBJ1-1,TRBV5-6,.,TGTGCCAGCAGCCCGACAGAGAACACTGAAGCTTTCTTT,CASSPTENTEAFF
.,12,TRBJ1-1,TRBV9,.,TGTGCCAGCAGCGTAGGTGACGAGAGGGCTTTCTTT,CASSVGDERAFF
.,15,TRBJ1-5,TRBV4-1,.,TGCGCCAGCAGACATATTCAGGGGAGCAATCAGCCCCAGCATTTT,CASRHIQGSNQPQHF
.,14,TRBJ2-1,TRBV18,.,TGTGCCAGCTCACAGGGGGCGGGGCGCGATGAGCAGTTCTTC,CASSQGAGRDEQFF
.,13,TRBJ1-1,TRBV18,.,TGTGCCAGCTCGCAGGTACAGAACACTGAAGCTTTCTTT,CASSQVQNTEAFF
.,15,TRBJ2-6,TRBV7-9,.,TGTGCCAGCAGCCCCCCGGGGGCTGGGGCCAACGTCCTGACTTTC,CASSPPGAGANVLTF
.,13,TRBJ1-5,TRBV6-1,.,TGTGCCAGCAGTGAGGGGGGGAATCAGCCCCAGCATTTT,CASSEGGNQPQHF
once,16,TRBJ1-5,TRBV28,.,TGTGCCAGCAGTTCGCAGAGACCCGGGGGGGATCAGCCCCAGCATTTT,CASSSQRPGGDQPQHF
.,15,TRBJ2-7,TRBV6-5,.,TGTGCCAGCAGTTACGTAGGGAGTAGCTCCTACGAGCAGTACTTC,CASSYVGSSSYEQYF
.,15,TRBJ2-5,TRBV5-4,.,TGTGCCAGCAGCTTGGCCTTGGCAGGGGCGGAGACCCAGTACTTC,CASSLALAGAETQYF
.,16,TRBJ1-1,TRBV4-1,.,TGCGCCAGCAGCCAAGGGGCAGGGCGGTTCACCCCTGAAGCTTTCTTT,CASSQGAGRFTPEAFF
once,16,TRBJ2-3,TRBV4-1,TRBD2,TGCGCCAGCAGCCAAGGGGCTAGCGGGGCCCCAGATACGCAGTATTTT,CASSQGASGAPDTQYF
.,15,TRBJ2-1,TRBV7-2,TRBD1,TGTGCCAGCAGCTCCGACAGGGGGTTCTACAATGAGCAGTTCTTC,CASSSDRGFYNEQFF
.,15,TRBJ1-2,TRBV5-1,.,TGCGCCAGCAGCCTGGTGGGGGACAACAGCTATGGCTACACCTTC,CASSLVGDNSYGYTF
.,14,TRBJ1-5,TRBV6-5,.,TGTGCCAGCAGACAGGGAGCGGGGAATCAGCCCCAGCATTTT,CASRQGAGNQPQHF
.,16,TRBJ1-2,TRBV19,.,TGTGCCAGTAGTCCAACTCAGGGAACGAAGGCTTATGGCTACACCTTC,CASSPTQGTKAYGYTF
.,13,TRBJ1-2,TRBV10-1,TRBD1,TGCGCCAGCAGTGTTCAGGGGGTAAGGGGCTACACCTTC,CASSVQGVRGYTF
.,13,TRBJ1-2,TRBV7-9,.,TGTGCCAGCAGCCCAGGAGCGGGATATGGCTACACCTTC,CASSPGAGYGYTF
.,16,TRBJ1-2,TRBV6-4,.,TGTGCCAGCCCCCTAGACCTAGCCCCTCTAAACTATGGCTACACCTTC,CASPLDLAPLNYGYTF
few,13,TRBJ2-7,TRBV29-1,TRBD2,TGCAGCGCCGGACTAGCGGGAGGCTACGAGCAGTACTTC,CSAGLAGGYEQYF
.,14,TRBJ1-1,TRBV30,TRBD1,TGTGCCTGGAGTCCGGGGACAGGGGAAGTTCGGGCTTTCTTT,CAWSPGTGEVRAFF
.,12,TRBJ2-5,TRBV3-1/TRBV3-2,.,TGTGCCAGCAGCCACGGTCAAGAGACCCAGTACTTC,CASSHGQETQYF
.,13,TRBJ2-1,TRBV5-1,.,TGCGCCAGCAGCTTGGTGGGGGCCGATGAGCAGTTCTTC,CASSLVGADEQFF
few,14,TRBJ1-1,TRBV18,.,TGTGCCAGCTCACCAATTCAGGGCGACACTGAAGCTTTCTTT,CASSPIQGDTEAFF
few,12,TRBJ2-5,TRBV20-1,.,TGCAGTGCTAGTCTCAGCCAAGAGACCCAGTACTTC,CSASLSQETQYF
.,14,TRBJ2-5,TRBV7-9,.,TGTGCCAGCAGCTCCCTCGGGGGTGAGGAGACCCAGTACTTC,CASSSLGGEETQYF
.,16,TRBJ2-5,TRBV5-1,TRBD2,TGCGCCAGCAGCGCCGACCTAGCGGGAGGGCGAGAGACCCAGTACTTC,CASSADLAGGRETQYF
.,15,TRBJ1-4,TRBV4-3,.,TGCGCCAGCAGCCAAGGGACAGCAACTAATGAAAAACTGTTTTTT,CASSQGTATNEKLFF